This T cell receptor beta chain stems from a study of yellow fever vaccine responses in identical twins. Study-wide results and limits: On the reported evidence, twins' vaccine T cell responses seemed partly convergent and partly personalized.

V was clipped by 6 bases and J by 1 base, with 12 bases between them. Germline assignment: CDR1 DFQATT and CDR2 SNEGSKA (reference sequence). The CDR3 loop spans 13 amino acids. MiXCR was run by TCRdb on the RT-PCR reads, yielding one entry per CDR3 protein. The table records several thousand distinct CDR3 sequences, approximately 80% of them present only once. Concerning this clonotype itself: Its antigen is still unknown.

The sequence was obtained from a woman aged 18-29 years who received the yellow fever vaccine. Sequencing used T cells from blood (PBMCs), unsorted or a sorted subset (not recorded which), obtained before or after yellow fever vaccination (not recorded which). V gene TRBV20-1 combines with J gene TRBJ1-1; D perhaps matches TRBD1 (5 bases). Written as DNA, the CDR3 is TGCAGTGCCCCGACTGGGGCGAACACTGAAGCTTTCTTT. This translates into CSAPTGANTEAFF.